Below, one T cell receptor (beta chain) is given with its context. Sequenced by immunoSEQ multiplex PCR; TCRdb stores in-frame clones only, minus some. Seen here are fewer than 400,000 clones, roughly 71% observed once, and the top ten hold around 6.5%. This sample was taken from a study of cytotoxic CD8 clonotypes in ibrutinib-treated CLL. V was clipped by 7 bases and J by 1 base, with 7 bases between them. Germline CDR1 is DFQATT and CDR2 is SNEGSKA (reference sequence). The CDR3 contains 11 residues. The source of this sequence is a human donor with chronic lymphocytic leukemia. This chain connects TRBV20-1 to TRBJ1-1; D remains ambiguous. Sample: PBMCs, taken after 36 months of ibrutinib treatment. The CDR3 spells CSGQENTEAFF. CDR3 nucleotides: TGCAGTGGGCAGGAGAACACTGAAGCTTTCTTT.